This TCR beta chain derives from a study of blood T cell repertoires in COVID-19. Looking at the study overall: Both acute and convalescent COVID-19 samples were obtained from the United States, Italy and Spain.

Germline V gene data show CDR1 as MNHEY and CDR2 as SVGEGT. This CDR3 contains 15 residues. Trimming stripped 6 bases from V and 4 bases from J, with 18 bases between. Measured with immunoSEQ multiplex PCR; TCRdb has only the in-frame clones, and not every one. The sample records around 200,000 clones, 85% to 90% being singletons. The TCR originated in a man over 45 with acute or convalescent COVID-19. V gene TRBV6-2 or TRBV6-3 combines with J gene TRBJ1-2; tentative D call: TRBD1 (5 bases). Sequencing input: peripheral blood. The chain's CDR3 is CASSLRPQGSYGYTF. In DNA form, the CDR3 reads TGTGCCAGCAGCCTTCGCCCCCAGGGCAGCTATGGCTACACCTTC.